This TCR beta chain was identified in a study of tumor and adjacent non-tumor tissue in lung cancer. Study outcomes and limitations: Tumor TCR diversity, when higher, was linked to shorter survival. TCR diversity was significantly greater in tumor than normal lung tissue.

Trimming took off 0 bases at V and 2 bases at J, with 15 bases between the two ends. Germline CDR1 is SGHRS and CDR2 is YFSETQ. CDR3 length: 16 amino acids. Worth noting for this clonotype: The antigen is not known.

No cell sorting was done before RNA was extracted from the tissue. Chemotherapy-naive patients with new lung cancer underwent thoracic surgery in China, August–late 2014. TCRbeta libraries were built with three rounds of nested PCR, modified from ARM-PCR. TCRdb reprocessed the multiplex PCR reads via MiXCR and lists one record per CDR3 protein. The sample records 84,000 or so distinct CDR3 sequences, around three fifths being singletons. This rearrangement joins TRBV5-1 to TRBJ2-7; D is perhaps TRBD1 or TRBD2 (5 bases each). This TCR was sampled from a man between 65 and 85 years old with non-small cell lung cancer. The sequenced sample was lung tumor tissue. The CDR3 coding sequence is TGCGCCAGCAGCTTGGCCAATGGGGGAGAGACCTACGAGCAGTACTTC. It encodes CASSLANGGETYEQYF.